The clone carrying this TCR beta chain was found a few times. Its antigen remains unknown. PCR was performed using 60 Vbeta and 13 Jbeta primers. This table comes from immunoSEQ multiplex PCR, and its TCRdb copy is limited to in-frame clones, with some not included. This table has around 160,000 clones, nearly 80% appearing once. The record originates from a study of cytomegalovirus exposure and HLA in healthy donors. Broader study findings: The study listed under 200 cytomegalovirus-associated TCR beta chains. Later analysis identified several of the most significant clusters that appeared linked to common viral pathogens. In terms of immune exposure information, only CMV serostatus was available. HLA allele associations emerged for roughly 17,000 TCR beta sequences in a later analysis, at 0.05 false discovery rate.

This sequence was found in a man over 45 in good health and CMV-seropositive. The sequencing input was PBMCs.

This chain's CDR3 is CASSLTDRPSSYNEQFF. DNA for the CDR3: TGTGCCAGCAGTCTGACAGACAGGCCTAGCTCCTACAATGAGCAGTTCTTC. The rearrangement uses TRBV27 and TRBJ2-1, with a weak D call TRBD1 (6 bases). The V and J ends lost 5 bases and 0 bases respectively, with 17 bases between them. The CDR3 totals 17 residues. Germline V CDR1 and CDR2: MNHEY, SMNVEV (reference sequence).